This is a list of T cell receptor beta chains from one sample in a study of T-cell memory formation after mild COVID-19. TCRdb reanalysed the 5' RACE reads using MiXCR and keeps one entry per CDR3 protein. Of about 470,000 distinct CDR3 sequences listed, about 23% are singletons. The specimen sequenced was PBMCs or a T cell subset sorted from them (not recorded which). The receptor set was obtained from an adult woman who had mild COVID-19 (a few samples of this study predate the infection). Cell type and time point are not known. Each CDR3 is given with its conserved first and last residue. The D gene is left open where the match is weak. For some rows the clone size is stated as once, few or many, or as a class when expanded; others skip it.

CASSQTTDWLETQYF,TGTGCCAGCAGCCAGACTACCGACTGGTTGGAGACCCAGTACTTC,TRBV5-5,.,few,TRBJ2-5
CASSLRGTDTDTQYF,TGTGCCAGCAGTTTAAGGGGGACAGACACAGATACGCAGTATTTT,TRBV27,TRBD1,few,TRBJ2-3
CATSDTQDVTGELFF,TGTGCCACCAGTGATACTCAGGACGTTACCGGGGAGCTGTTTTTT,TRBV24-1,.,.,TRBJ2-2
CASSVGTAGTDTQYF,TGTGCCAGCAGCGTAGGGACAGCGGGCACAGATACGCAGTATTTT,TRBV9,.,.,TRBJ2-3
CASSAGMSNQPQHF,TGTGCCAGCAGTGCAGGGATGAGCAATCAGCCCCAGCATTTT,TRBV12-3/TRBV12-4,.,few,TRBJ1-5
CASSLGRGGSYNEQFF,TGCGCCAGCAGCTTGGGGCGGGGGGGTTCCTACAATGAGCAGTTCTTC,TRBV5-1,TRBD2,.,TRBJ2-1
CASSPRVEERSLTSNTEAFF,TGTGCCAGCAGCCCGAGAGTGGAGGAGAGATCGCTTACCTCGAACACTGAAGCTTTCTTT,TRBV13,.,few,TRBJ1-1
CASSKRQGEGYEQYF,TGTGCCAGCAGCAAAAGACAGGGGGAGGGCTACGAGCAGTACTTC,TRBV9,TRBD1,.,TRBJ2-7
CASSFRGQSYEQYF,TGCGCCAGCAGCTTCAGGGGGCAATCCTACGAGCAGTACTTC,TRBV5-1,TRBD1,few,TRBJ2-7
CASSQDTSGGGYEQYF,TGCGCCAGCAGCCAAGACACTAGCGGGGGGGGCTACGAGCAGTACTTC,TRBV4-1,TRBD2,few,TRBJ2-7
CASSYSGREHEKLFF,TGTGCCAGCAGTTACTCGGGCAGGGAGCATGAAAAACTGTTTTTT,TRBV6-2/TRBV6-3,.,.,TRBJ1-4
CASSSRGPGRKRPNTEAFF,TGTGCCAGCAGTTCACGGGGGCCGGGACGGAAAAGACCGAACACTGAAGCTTTCTTT,TRBV27,.,.,TRBJ1-1
CASSLFAWGSTDTQYF,TGTGCCAGCAGCTTATTTGCCTGGGGGAGTACAGATACGCAGTATTTT,TRBV7-3,.,few,TRBJ2-3
CASSQDLAGTYEQYF,TGCGCCAGCAGCCAAGATCTGGCAGGGACCTACGAGCAGTACTTC,TRBV4-3,.,.,TRBJ2-7
CASSSLIGLYEQYF,TGCGCCAGCAGCTCGCTGATAGGCCTCTACGAGCAGTACTTC,TRBV5-1,.,.,TRBJ2-7
CASSQGQGREKLFF,TGTGCCAGCAGCCAGGGACAGGGCCGCGAAAAACTGTTTTTT,TRBV7-9,TRBD1,many,TRBJ1-4
CASSFRGIGNQPQHF,TGTGCCAGCAGTTTCAGAGGGATAGGCAATCAGCCCCAGCATTTT,TRBV12-3/TRBV12-4,.,.,TRBJ1-5
CASSSPGQIYNEQFF,TGTGCCAGCAGTTCCCCGGGACAGATCTACAATGAGCAGTTCTTC,TRBV12-3/TRBV12-4,TRBD1,few,TRBJ2-1
CASSHPGGANTGELFF,TGCGCCAGCAGCCATCCTGGAGGCGCGAACACCGGGGAGCTGTTTTTT,TRBV4-1,.,.,TRBJ2-2
CASRTGTSGRSKFF,TGCGCCAGTCGGACCGGGACTAGCGGGAGAAGTAAGTTCTTC,TRBV5-1,TRBD2,.,TRBJ2-1
CASSPREGMDGYTF,TGTGCCAGCAGCCCCCGAGAGGGGATGGACGGCTACACCTTC,TRBV4-2,.,.,TRBJ1-2
CASSPPMTSSYNEQFF,TGTGCCAGCTCACCACCTATGACCTCATCTTACAATGAGCAGTTCTTC,TRBV18,.,.,TRBJ2-1
CASSPNPDRGTPEQYF,TGTGCCAGCTCACCAAACCCGGACAGGGGGACTCCCGAGCAGTACTTC,TRBV18,TRBD1,.,TRBJ2-7
CASSFPTEGYEQYF,TGTGCCAGCAGTTTTCCCACGGAGGGCTACGAGCAGTACTTC,TRBV25-1,.,.,TRBJ2-7
CASSSGLSEDTEAFF,TGCGCCAGCAGCTCAGGACTTTCGGAGGACACTGAAGCTTTCTTT,TRBV5-1,.,few,TRBJ1-1
CASSPLLAGADYNEQFF,TGTGCCAGCAGCCCGCTACTAGCGGGGGCCGATTACAATGAGCAGTTCTTC,TRBV4-2,TRBD2,few,TRBJ2-1
CASSQDGTGVRELFF,TGCGCCAGCAGCCAAGATGGGACAGGGGTCCGGGAGCTGTTTTTT,TRBV4-3,TRBD1,.,TRBJ2-2
CASSLSQQNTEAFF,TGTGCCAGCAGCTTAAGCCAACAGAACACTGAAGCTTTCTTT,TRBV7-9,.,few,TRBJ1-1
CAWSSMGLAFF,TGTGCCTGGAGTAGCATGGGGCTCGCTTTCTTT,TRBV30,.,.,TRBJ1-1
CAITGQGGGDEQFF,TGTGCCATCACAGGACAGGGAGGAGGAGATGAGCAGTTCTTC,TRBV10-3,TRBD1,few,TRBJ2-1
CASSPRSLFDEQFF,TGTGCCAGCTCACCACGTAGTCTATTTGATGAGCAGTTCTTC,TRBV18,.,.,TRBJ2-1
CSVGGGSYNEQFF,TGCAGCGTTGGAGGGGGCAGCTACAATGAGCAGTTCTTC,TRBV29-1,TRBD1,few,TRBJ2-1
CASSPGPDSYEQYF,TGCGCCAGCAGCCCGGGACCCGACTCCTACGAGCAGTACTTC,TRBV5-1,.,.,TRBJ2-7
CATSGEIGTEAFF,TGTGCCACTTCAGGGGAGATAGGCACTGAAGCTTTCTTT,TRBV10-3,.,.,TRBJ1-1
CASSTGQNDNEQFF,TGTGCCAGCAGCACGGGACAGAACGACAATGAGCAGTTCTTC,TRBV12-3/TRBV12-4,TRBD1,.,TRBJ2-1
CASSGQLAGGLSDTQYF,TGCGCCAGCAGCGGTCAACTAGCGGGGGGGCTCTCAGATACGCAGTATTTT,TRBV5-1,TRBD2,.,TRBJ2-3
CSARWSYEQYF,TGCAGTGCTAGGTGGTCCTACGAGCAGTACTTC,TRBV20-1,.,.,TRBJ2-7
CSARTSGSSGVQFF,TGCAGTGCTAGGACTAGCGGGAGTTCAGGGGTGCAGTTCTTC,TRBV20-1,TRBD2,once,TRBJ2-1
CASSPRGVRWNEQFF,TGTGCCAGCAGCCCCAGGGGGGTAAGGTGGAATGAGCAGTTCTTC,TRBV7-9,.,.,TRBJ2-1
CASSLASQRGGPDTQYF,TGTGCCAGCAGCTTAGCGTCCCAGCGGGGGGGCCCAGATACGCAGTATTTT,TRBV7-9,TRBD2,few,TRBJ2-3
CASSFKTGVGGYTF,TGTGCCAGCAGCTTTAAGACAGGGGTCGGAGGCTACACCTTC,TRBV7-2,TRBD1,few,TRBJ1-2
CASSPHPDRVAEAFF,TGTGCCAGCAGTCCCCACCCGGACAGGGTCGCTGAAGCTTTCTTT,TRBV27,TRBD1,.,TRBJ1-1
CASSLVAPGVTFGNQPQHF,TGTGCCAGCAGCTTAGTGGCCCCAGGAGTAACCTTCGGCAATCAGCCCCAGCATTTT,TRBV7-9,.,.,TRBJ1-5
CASSQVPGGFSPLHF,TGTGCCAGCAGCCAAGTCCCAGGGGGCTTTTCACCCCTCCACTTT,TRBV3-1,TRBD1,.,TRBJ1-6
CASSPGTILAVGTEAFF,TGTGCCAGCAGCCCTGGGACAATTCTTGCCGTTGGGACTGAAGCTTTCTTT,TRBV11-3,.,few,TRBJ1-1
CASSESRGLEVTQYF,TGTGCCAGCAGTGAGTCCCGCGGACTAGAGGTGACCCAGTACTTC,TRBV25-1,TRBD2,.,TRBJ2-5
CASSLERGELFF,TGTGCCAGCAGCTTGGAGCGGGGGGAGCTGTTTTTT,TRBV7-9,.,.,TRBJ2-2
CASSPGQGATGELFF,TGTGCCAGCAGCCCCGGACAGGGGGCAACCGGGGAGCTGTTTTTT,TRBV7-9,TRBD1,many,TRBJ2-2
CASSSVTGLGAGNEQFF,TGTGCCAGCAGCTCGGTAACGGGACTAGGTGCGGGCAATGAGCAGTTCTTC,TRBV7-2,TRBD2,few,TRBJ2-1
CASVWREVKDTQYF,TGTGCTAGTGTGTGGCGGGAGGTGAAAGATACGCAGTATTTT,TRBV12-5,TRBD2,.,TRBJ2-3
CSARTLGEQFF,TGCAGTGCTAGAACCCTTGGGGAGCAGTTCTTC,TRBV20-1,.,few,TRBJ2-1
CSVETPGQGTYEQYF,TGCAGCGTTGAGACTCCGGGACAGGGGACCTACGAGCAGTACTTC,TRBV29-1,TRBD1,.,TRBJ2-7
CASSIDRSPDTQYF,TGTGCCAGCAGCATCGACAGGTCGCCAGATACGCAGTATTTT,TRBV7-9,.,.,TRBJ2-3
CASKADLSYEQYF,TGCGCCAGCAAGGCGGACTTGAGCTACGAGCAGTACTTC,TRBV5-1,.,.,TRBJ2-7
CASSSRQGAHTEAFF,TGCGCCAGCAGCTCCCGACAGGGGGCGCACACTGAAGCTTTCTTT,TRBV5-1,TRBD1,.,TRBJ1-1